The next 27 T cell receptor beta chains were all read from a single sample in a study of human T cells and chemical hapten exposure. Time point defined: pre-sensitization, week 0. Specified treatment: therapeutic diphenylcyclopropenone sensitization with weekly scalp DPC. A single record per CDR3 protein comes from TCRdb applying MiXCR to the RACE reads. The data show about 70,000 distinct CDR3 sequences, 9.5% to 12% seen once. Sequenced here: whole blood, sampled in connection with sensitization to the hapten diphenylcyclopropenone (DPC). The receptors were gathered from a woman in her forties or fifties with alopecia areata. Some clones in this sample may be carry-over from other donors' samples.

This clonotype was seen at least ten times. V usage is TRBV29-1 and J usage is TRBJ2-1; 11 nucleotides match TRBD2. This CDR3 contains 15 residues. J was trimmed by 8 bases and V by 3 bases; bases with no gene match: 9. CDR1 is SQVTM, CDR2 ANQGSEA, per germline. The CDR3 region is CSVERLAGGRDEQFF. The CDR3 DNA follows: TGCAGCGTTGAGCGGCTAGCGGGAGGACGGGATGAGCAGTTCTTC.

This chain's CDR3 is CASGQTVHGYTF. For the CDR3, the DNA is TGTGCCAGCGGACAGACCGTCCATGGCTACACCTTC. V gene TRBV6-2 or TRBV6-3 combines with J gene TRBJ1-2; TRBD1 might be the D (6 bases). Germline-derived CDR1 and CDR2 are MNHEY and SVGEGT. This CDR3 spans 12 amino acids. The V and J ends lost 8 bases and 6 bases respectively, with 13 bases between them.

The CDR3 region has the DNA TGTGCCAGCAGCACCCAGGGGAATGAGCAGTTCTTC. It is translated as CASSTQGNEQFF. The chain links TRBV9 to TRBJ2-1; tentatively, D is TRBD1 (6 bases). The CDR3 runs 12 residues. V lost 4 bases and J lost 7, with 9 bases in between. Germline assignment: CDR1 SGDLS and CDR2 YYNGEE. The full variable domain, in which reference TRBV9 and TRBJ2-1 provide the parts outside the CDR3, is DSGVTQTPKHLITATGQRVTLRCSPRSGDLSVYWYQQSLDQGLQFLIQYYNGEERAKGNILERFSAQQFPDLHSELNLSSLELGDSALYFCASSTQGNEQFFGPGTRLTVL.

A few counts support this clonotype. The DNA of the CDR3 is TGCAGTGCTAGTCTAGCGGGGGGGCCCGGCACAGATACGCAGTATTTT. Encoded protein: CSASLAGGPGTDTQYF. This rearrangement joins TRBV20-1 to TRBJ2-3, with 12 bases fitting TRBD2. Trimming at V came to 3 bases and at J to 1 base, leaving 5 bases not matched to a gene. The CDR3 loop spans 16 amino acids. In germline, CDR1 is DFQATT, CDR2 SNEGSKA (reference sequence).

This clonotype occurred many times. CDR3 sequence reads: CASSAGGTGTDTQYF. DNA of the CDR3: TGTGCCAGCAGCGCCGGGGGGACCGGCACAGATACGCAGTATTTT. The J gene is TRBJ2-3, the V gene TRBV7-2; TRBD2 aligns across 7 bases. CDR1 and CDR2 from the germline V gene are SGHTA and FQGNSA. The trim removed 5 bases at V and 1 base at J, leaving 6 bases unmatched. The CDR3 covers 15 residues.

This clonotype was counted ten times or more. The genes are TRBV30 and TRBJ2-1; 11 bases align to TRBD2. CDR1 and CDR2 (germline): GTSNPN, SVGIG (reference sequence). This CDR3 spans 14 amino acids. J was trimmed by 7 bases and V by 4 bases; bases with no gene match: 6. As DNA, the CDR3 is TGTGCCTGGAAACTAGCGGGAGTTAGAAATGAGCAGTTCTTC. Residues: CAWKLAGVRNEQFF. The full variable domain, rest sourced from reference TRBV30 and TRBJ2-1, is SQTIHQWPATLVQPVGSPLSLECTVEGTSNPNLYWYRQAAGRGLQLLFYSVGIGQISSEVPQNLSASRPQDRQFILSSKKLLLSDSGFYLCAWKLAGVRNEQFFGPGTRLTVL.

This clonotype was recorded many times. The J gene is TRBJ2-1, the V gene TRBV18, with 7 bases identical to TRBD1. Trimming cost V 6 bases and J 7 bases; bases outside gene matches: 9. CDR1 KGHSH and CDR2 LQKENI come from the germline V gene. The CDR3 is made up of 14 amino acids. CDR3 amino acids: CASSRGVRGNEQFF. DNA for the CDR3: TGTGCCAGCTCGCGTGGTGTCAGGGGGAATGAGCAGTTCTTC.

The chain is built from TRBV5-1 and TRBJ2-5; possibly TRBD2 for D (6 bases). This CDR3 spans 14 amino acids. CDR1 and CDR2 from the germline V gene are SGHRS and YFSETQ. V lost 3 bases, J lost 1 base, and 10 bases lay in between. CDR3 sequence reads: CASSSGGVQETQYF. CDR3 nucleotides: TGCGCCAGCAGCTCGGGCGGGGTCCAAGAGACCCAGTACTTC.

In this sample, this clonotype turned up a few times. The V and J genes are TRBV6-6 and TRBJ1-2; 8 bases agree with TRBD1. V was pared by 6 bases and J by 3 bases, with 0 bases of the junction left unmatched. The CDR3 spans 12 residues. In germline, CDR1 is MNHNY, CDR2 SVGAGI (reference sequence). The CDR3 DNA follows: TGTGCCAGCAGGGACAGGGACTATGGCTACACCTTC. It specifies CASRDRDYGYTF.

Many counts were recorded for this clonotype. The genes are TRBV7-6 and TRBJ2-5, with D perhaps TRBD1 (6 bases). CDR3 length equals 14 residues. V dropped 2 bases and J dropped 5 bases, with 12 bases sitting between them. Germline CDR1 reads SGHVS; CDR2 reads FNYEAQ. CDR3 region: CASSLRQAGETQYF. As DNA, the CDR3 is TGTGCCAGCAGCTTAAGACAGGCTGGGGAGACCCAGTACTTC.

In this sample, this clonotype turned up many times. V and J are TRBV27 and TRBJ2-7; TRBD2 matches 8 bases. The CDR3 is made up of 13 amino acids. Germline V CDR1 and CDR2: MNHEY, SMNVEV (reference sequence). The junction had 3 bases not matched to a gene; V was cut back by 4 bases and J by 4 bases. Here the CDR3 reads CASSSSGPYEQYF. The CDR3, as DNA: TGTGCCAGCAGTTCTAGCGGGCCATACGAGCAGTACTTC.

In its sample, this clonotype was seen many times. The rearrangement uses TRBV18 and TRBJ2-7, with TRBD1 as a possible D gene (5 bases). The germline V and J ends were trimmed by 3 bases and 7 bases, with 25 bases remaining between them. The CDR3 contains 17 residues. Germline V CDR1 and CDR2: KGHSH, LQKENI. CDR3 region: CASSPLPYQGFPEEQYF. The DNA of the CDR3 is TGTGCCAGCTCACCCCTTCCTTATCAGGGTTTTCCAGAGGAGCAGTACTTC.

The rearrangement joins TRBV27 to TRBJ1-1, with D perhaps TRBD1 (5 bases). The V end was cut by 0 bases, the J end by 2 bases, with 10 bases between. The germline V gene encodes CDR1 MNHEY and CDR2 SMNVEV (reference sequence). This CDR3 has 15 amino acids. The CDR3 nucleotides read TGTGCCAGCAGTTTATCGAACAGGCATAACACTGAAGCTTTCTTT. The encoded protein is CASSLSNRHNTEAFF.

In nucleotides, the CDR3 is TGCAGCAACAGTTTCCCGGGACTGATGAACACTGAAGCTTTCTTT. Translated, it gives CSNSFPGLMNTEAFF. The rearrangement uses TRBV20-1 and TRBJ1-1; a possible D gene is TRBD1 (5 bases). Germline V CDR1 and CDR2: DFQATT, SNEGSKA (reference sequence). This CDR3 comprises 15 residues.

In its sample, this clonotype was seen a few times. This sequence joins TRBV18 and TRBJ1-1; 7 bases match TRBD1. This CDR3 region has 16 residues. Germline CDR1 and CDR2: KGHSH and LQKENI. J lost 1 base, V lost 1 base, and 6 bases had no gene match. As DNA, the CDR3 is TGTGCCAGCTCACCACAGTTGACAGGGCCGAACACTGAAGCTTTCTTT. Translating gives CASSPQLTGPNTEAFF.

This clonotype came up a few times. This sequence joins TRBV7-2 and TRBJ1-4; a weak D match, TRBD1 (5 bases). Germline V lookup: CDR1 SGHTA, CDR2 FQGNSA. This CDR3 spans 12 amino acids. V was trimmed by 6 bases and J by 8 bases, leaving 10 bases between them. The CDR3 sequence: CASRSGHEKLFF. CDR3 nucleotides: TGTGCCAGCAGATCCGGACACGAAAAACTGTTTTTT. The full variable domain, in which reference TRBV7-2 and TRBJ1-4 provide the parts outside the CDR3, is GAGVSQSPSNKVTEKGKDVELRCDPISGHTALYWYRQSLGQGLEFLIYFQGNSAPDKSGLPSDRFSAERTGGSVSTLTIQRTQQEDSAVYLCASRSGHEKLFFGSGTQLSVL.

The rearrangement links TRBV5-1 to TRBJ1-1; D is unclear. The ends were cut back, 4 bases at V and 0 bases at J, with 13 bases in the middle. The CDR3 loop spans 15 amino acids. CDR1 and CDR2 (germline): SGHRS, YFSETQ. The CDR3 DNA reads as TGCGCCAGCAGCCCCTTGAGCTCGGTGAACACTGAAGCTTTCTTT. It encodes CASSPLSSVNTEAFF.

There are many counts of this clonotype. This chain joins TRBV28 and TRBJ2-7; D is undetermined. The germline V gene has CDR1 MDHEN and CDR2 SYDVKM. The CDR3 extends over 11 amino acids. Trimming stripped 4 bases from V and 6 bases from J, with 7 bases between. CDR3 nucleotide sequence: TGTGCCAGCAGTTCCTACTCCGAGCAGTACTTC. Amino acid sequence: CASSSYSEQYF. The variable domain in full, with the rest retrieved from reference TRBV28 and TRBJ2-7, is DVKVTQSSRYLVKRTGEKVFLECVQDMDHENMFWYRQDPGLGLRLIYFSYDVKMKEKGDIPEGYSVSREKKERFSLILESASTNQTSMYLCASSSYSEQYFGPGTRLTVT.

In nucleotides, the CDR3 is TGTGCCAGCAGCTACACCTCTCCCCCAGATACGCAGTATTTT. Translation gives CASSYTSPPDTQYF. J is TRBJ2-3 and V is TRBV7-2, with no clear D. The V end was cut by 4 bases, the J end by 4 bases, with 12 bases between. The CDR3 runs 14 residues. The V gene's germline CDR1 is SGHTA and CDR2 FQGNSA.

The chain has TRBV9 and TRBJ1-3; D remains unclear. The CDR3 consists of 14 residues. The V end was cut by 0 bases, the J end by 2 bases, with 6 bases between. Germline V lookup: CDR1 SGDLS, CDR2 YYNGEE. The CDR3 loop reads CASSVAVTGNTIYF. In nucleotides, the CDR3 is TGTGCCAGCAGCGTAGCCGTAACTGGAAACACCATATATTTT.

This clonotype showed up just a few times. CDR3 in amino acids: CSVDPLAEEPRNEQFF. The CDR3 nucleotides read TGCAGCGTTGACCCACTAGCGGAGGAACCACGCAATGAGCAGTTCTTC. The chain employs TRBV29-1 and TRBJ2-1; the match to TRBD2 covers 8 bases. V was clipped by 3 bases and J by 6 bases; unmatched bases: 13. The CDR3 loop spans 16 amino acids. Germline CDR1 reads SQVTM; CDR2 reads ANQGSEA.

The chain recombines TRBV18 with TRBJ1-2, with D possibly TRBD1 on 5 matching bases. The CDR3 loop spans 14 amino acids. Trimming removed 4 bases at V and 2 bases at J, with 11 bases between. CDR1 and CDR2 (germline): KGHSH, LQKENI. CDR3 nucleotide sequence: TGTGCCAGCTCACGGGACGAAGCGAACTATGGCTACACCTTC. The encoded protein is CASSRDEANYGYTF.

V usage is TRBV19 and J usage is TRBJ1-1; tentative D call: TRBD1 (6 bases). Germline V CDR1 and CDR2: LNHDA, SQIVND (reference sequence). Between the trimmed V and J ends, which lost 3 bases and 5 bases, there was a span of 16 bases. This CDR3 is built from 15 residues. CDR3 in amino acids: CASSMGPGGGTEAFF. CDR3 DNA: TGTGCCAGTAGTATGGGGCCGGGAGGGGGAACTGAAGCTTTCTTT. The entire variable domain, with the rest obtained from reference TRBV19 and TRBJ1-1, is as follows: DGGITQSPKYLFRKEGQNVTLSCEQNLNHDAMYWYRQDPGQGLRLIYYSQIVNDFQKGDIAEGYSVSREKKESFPLTVTSAQKNPTAFYLCASSMGPGGGTEAFFGQGTRLTVV.

This clonotype was counted only a few times. This chain joins TRBV7-9 and TRBJ1-1; TRBD1 matches at 9 bases. This CDR3 is built from 16 residues. The germline V gene has CDR1 SEHNR and CDR2 FQNEAQ (reference sequence). V lost 7 bases to trimming and J lost 0 bases; unmatched junction nucleotides: 9. Here the CDR3 reads CASTPRGQGMNTEAFF. The CDR3 bases are TGTGCCAGCACCCCCCGGGGACAGGGAATGAACACTGAAGCTTTCTTT. The full variable domain, in which reference TRBV7-9 and TRBJ1-1 provide the parts outside the CDR3, is DTGVSQNPRHKITKRGQNVTFRCDPISEHNRLYWYRQTLGQGPEFLTYFQNEAQLEKSRLLSDRFSAERPKGSFSTLEIQRTEQGDSAMYLCASTPRGQGMNTEAFFGQGTRLTVV.

This chain links TRBV6-5 with TRBJ2-1; 12 bases are a match to TRBD2. The ends lost 6 bases at V and 5 bases at J; junction bases unmatched: 8. Germline CDR1 MNHEY, CDR2 SVGAGI. This CDR3 region has 16 residues. The CDR3 here is CASSPAGLAGNNEQFF. The DNA for the CDR3 is TGTGCCAGCAGCCCAGCCGGACTAGCGGGAAACAATGAGCAGTTCTTC.

The V and J genes are TRBV9 and TRBJ2-7; D not resolved. From germline, CDR1 is SGDLS and CDR2 YYNGEE. V lost 3 bases to trimming and J lost 2 bases, with 9 bases between them. The CDR3 consists of 13 residues. The chain's CDR3 is CASSGTDTYEQYF. DNA of the CDR3: TGTGCCAGCAGCGGGACGGATACCTACGAGCAGTACTTC.

The chain is built from TRBV19 and TRBJ2-4; TRBD1 matches at 7 bases. The CDR3 loop spans 17 amino acids. J was trimmed by 3 bases and V by 1 base; bases with no gene match: 9. Germline V gives CDR1 LNHDA, CDR2 SQIVND (reference sequence). The CDR3 sequence: CASSIVGQRLIKNIQYF. CDR3 DNA sequence: TGTGCCAGTAGTATAGTGGGACAGCGGTTGATCAAAAACATTCAGTACTTC.